This T cell receptor (beta chain) derives from a study of T cells after yellow fever vaccination. General observations from the study: Reappearing after the booster were most of the clones from primary vaccination (less than 97% CD4, about 88% CD8).

At least ten counts were recorded for this clonotype. Antigen unknown. Template switching with 5'RACE generated the TCR cDNA and added a universal primer site and UMIs. TCRdb re-called the 5' RACE reads with MiXCR, one entry per CDR3 protein. The table lists around 310,000 distinct CDR3 sequences, 8.5% to 9% of them singletons. The sequences come from PBMCs, collected on the day of the first yellow fever vaccination. The sequence was obtained from a man between 18 and 35 years old who received the YFV17D yellow fever vaccine.

The CDR3 spells CASSLDQGLYTQYF. CDR3 DNA: TGTGCCAGCAGCTTGGATCAGGGTCTTTATACGCAGTATTTT. The chain joins TRBV7-2 to TRBJ2-3, with D possibly being TRBD1 (5 bases). V dropped 3 bases and J dropped 7 bases, with 14 bases sitting between them. Germline V lookup: CDR1 SGHTA, CDR2 FQGNSA. The CDR3 loop spans 14 amino acids.